The entry below gives a single T cell receptor (beta chain) sequence along with its context. This sample was included in a study of blood T cell repertoires in COVID-19. Across the whole study: From the United States, Italy and Spain came samples of acute and convalescent COVID-19. Sources were T cells, B-cell-depleted T cells, or PBMCs; the material itself was cDNA or gDNA.

Produced via immunoSEQ multiplex PCR; TCRdb's table is partial and in-frame only. The sample shows some 260,000 clones, over 80% of them seen only once. Those who participated ranged in age from roughly 18 to 89 years and resided in roughly 26 US areas. The study counted Cohort 3 donors as recovered given two negative PCRs, clearance, or symptom resolution. CDR1 is MNHEY and CDR2 is SVGEGT in the germline V gene. V shed 5 bases and J shed 9 bases, with 14 bases lying between them. This CDR3 contains 14 residues. The V call is TRBV6-2 or TRBV6-3, the J call TRBJ1-6; tentative D call: TRBD1 (6 bases). The source material was PBMCs or T cells enriched from blood (not recorded which). The source is a young woman who had recovered from COVID-19. In DNA form, the CDR3 reads TGTGCCAGCAGTAGAGGACAGATTTTTTCACCCCTCCACTTT. Translated: CASSRGQIFSPLHF.